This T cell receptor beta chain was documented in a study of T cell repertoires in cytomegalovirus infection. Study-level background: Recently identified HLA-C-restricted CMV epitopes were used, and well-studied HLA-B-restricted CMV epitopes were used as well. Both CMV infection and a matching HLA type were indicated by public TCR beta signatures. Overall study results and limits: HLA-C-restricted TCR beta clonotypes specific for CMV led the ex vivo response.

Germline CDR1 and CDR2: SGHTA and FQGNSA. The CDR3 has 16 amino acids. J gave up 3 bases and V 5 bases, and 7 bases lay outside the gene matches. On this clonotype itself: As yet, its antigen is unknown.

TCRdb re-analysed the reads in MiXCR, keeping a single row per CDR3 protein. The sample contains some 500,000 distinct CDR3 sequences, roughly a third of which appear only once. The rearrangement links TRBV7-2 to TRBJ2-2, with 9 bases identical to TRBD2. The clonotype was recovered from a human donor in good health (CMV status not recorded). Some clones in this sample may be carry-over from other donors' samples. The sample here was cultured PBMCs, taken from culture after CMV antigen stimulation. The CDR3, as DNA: TGTGCCAGCAGCCCCGTAGCGGGAGTATACACCGGGGAGCTGTTTTTT. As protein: CASSPVAGVYTGELFF.